This T cell receptor (beta chain) is drawn from a study of blood T cell repertoires in COVID-19. Study in general: The analysed material was cDNA or gDNA that came from T cells, B-cell-depleted T cells, or PBMCs.

The CDR3 spans 16 residues. Germline V gene data show CDR1 as MNHEY and CDR2 as SVGEGT. V shed 2 bases and J 1 base; nucleotides not matched to a gene: 2. This clone was detected only once. Profiled with immunoSEQ multiplex PCR; TCRdb holds only in-frame clones, not every one. The sample lists under 500,000 clones; 70% to 90% were seen once. Sequenced material: PBMCs or T cells enriched from blood (not recorded which). This chain links TRBV6-2 or TRBV6-3 with TRBJ1-5, with 10 bases fitting TRBD1. The TCR comes from a woman aged 18-29 years with acute COVID-19. DNA for the CDR3: TGTGCCAGCAGTTACCCGGGACAGGGGAGCAATCAGCCCCAGCATTTT. Protein sequence: CASSYPGQGSNQPQHF.